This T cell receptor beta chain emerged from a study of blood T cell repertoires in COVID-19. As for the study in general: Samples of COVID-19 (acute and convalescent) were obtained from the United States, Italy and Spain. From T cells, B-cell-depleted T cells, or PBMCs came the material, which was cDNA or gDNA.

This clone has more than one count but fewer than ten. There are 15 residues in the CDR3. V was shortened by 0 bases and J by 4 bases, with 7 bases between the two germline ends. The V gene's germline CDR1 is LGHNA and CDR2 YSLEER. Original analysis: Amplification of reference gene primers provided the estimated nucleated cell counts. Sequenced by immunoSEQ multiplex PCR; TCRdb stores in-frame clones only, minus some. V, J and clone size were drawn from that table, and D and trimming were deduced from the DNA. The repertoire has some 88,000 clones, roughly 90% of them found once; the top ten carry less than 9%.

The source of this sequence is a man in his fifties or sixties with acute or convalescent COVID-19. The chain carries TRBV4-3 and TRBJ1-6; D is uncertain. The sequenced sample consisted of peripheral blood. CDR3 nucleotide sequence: TGCGCCAGCAGCCAAGATTTGGCTTATAATTCACCCCTCCACTTT. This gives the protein CASSQDLAYNSPLHF.